This T cell receptor (beta chain) was documented in a study of Ad26.COV2.S vaccination and SARS-CoV-2 variants. The treatment denotes: approximately 18 received Ad26.COV2.S at low or high dose, single or two shots; several received placebo; per-sample allocation not given. Collection of samples fell on day 63 after the first vaccine or placebo injection. Profiling relied on immunoSEQ multiplex PCR, and the TCRdb table lists in-frame clones only, not all of them. Among over 400,000 clones listed, roughly 87% were seen once. Looked up from germline, CDR1 is LNHDA and CDR2 is SQIVND (reference sequence). Trimming removed 3 bases from V and 5 bases from J, with 8 bases in between. The CDR3 loop spans 13 amino acids.

This TCR came from a person aged 18-60 years who received the Ad26.COV2.S COVID-19 vaccine or a placebo. The sample in question was peripheral blood, obtained in a trial of Ad26.COV2.S vaccine versus placebo. This sequence joins TRBV19 and TRBJ1-5; perhaps TRBD1 as D (5 bases). CDR3 DNA sequence: TGTGCCAGTAGTATCCGGGGGGATCAGCCCCAGCATTTT. Amino acids: CASSIRGDQPQHF.